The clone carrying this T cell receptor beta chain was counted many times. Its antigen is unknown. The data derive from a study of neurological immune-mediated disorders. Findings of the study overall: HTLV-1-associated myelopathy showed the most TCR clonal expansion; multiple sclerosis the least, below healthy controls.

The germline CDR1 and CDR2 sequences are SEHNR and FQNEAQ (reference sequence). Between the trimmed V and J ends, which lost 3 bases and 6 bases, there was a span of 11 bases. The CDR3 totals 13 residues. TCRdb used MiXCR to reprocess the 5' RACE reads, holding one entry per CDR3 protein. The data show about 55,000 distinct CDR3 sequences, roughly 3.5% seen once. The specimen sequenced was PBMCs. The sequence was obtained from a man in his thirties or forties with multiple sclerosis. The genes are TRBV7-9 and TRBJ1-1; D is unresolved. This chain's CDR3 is CASSFTGIAEAFF. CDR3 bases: TGTGCCAGCAGCTTTACGGGGATCGCTGAAGCTTTCTTT.